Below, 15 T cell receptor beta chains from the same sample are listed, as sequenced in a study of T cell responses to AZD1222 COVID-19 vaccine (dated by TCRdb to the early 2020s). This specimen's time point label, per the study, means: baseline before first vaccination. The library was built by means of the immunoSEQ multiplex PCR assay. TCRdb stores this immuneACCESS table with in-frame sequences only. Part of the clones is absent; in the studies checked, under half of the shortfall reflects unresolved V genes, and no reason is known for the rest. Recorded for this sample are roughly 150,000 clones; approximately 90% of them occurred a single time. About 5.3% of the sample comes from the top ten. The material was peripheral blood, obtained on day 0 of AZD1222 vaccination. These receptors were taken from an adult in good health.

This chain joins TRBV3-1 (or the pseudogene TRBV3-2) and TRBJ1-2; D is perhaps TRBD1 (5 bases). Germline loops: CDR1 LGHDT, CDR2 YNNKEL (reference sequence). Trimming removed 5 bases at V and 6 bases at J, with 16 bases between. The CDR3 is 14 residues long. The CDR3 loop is CASSANEGFDGYTF. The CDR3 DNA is TGTGCCAGCAGCGCTAACGAGGGGTTTGATGGCTACACCTTC.

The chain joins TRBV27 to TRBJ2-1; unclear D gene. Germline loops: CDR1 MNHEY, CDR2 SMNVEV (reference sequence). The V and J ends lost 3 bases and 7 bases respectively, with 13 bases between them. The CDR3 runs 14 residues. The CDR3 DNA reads TGTGCCAGCAGTTTGTGGTCCCCGGATAATGAGCAGTTCTTC. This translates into CASSLWSPDNEQFF.

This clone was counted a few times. For the CDR3, the DNA is TGTGCCAGCAGCCCTTGGGGGGGCCTCGAGCAGTACTTC. Its translation: CASSPWGGLEQYF. The chain links TRBV5-6 to TRBJ2-7, with a tentative D call TRBD2 (7 bases). CDR3 length: 13 amino acids. V was cut by 4 bases and J by 6 bases, with 14 bases left in between. Germline lookup yields CDR1 SGHDT and CDR2 YYEEEE.

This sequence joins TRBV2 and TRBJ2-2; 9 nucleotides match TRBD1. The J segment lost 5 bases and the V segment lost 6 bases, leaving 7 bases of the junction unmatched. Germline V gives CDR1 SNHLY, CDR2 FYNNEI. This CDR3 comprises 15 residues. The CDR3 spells CASRKQGARTGELFF. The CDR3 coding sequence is TGTGCCAGCAGAAAACAGGGGGCGCGGACCGGGGAGCTGTTTTTT.

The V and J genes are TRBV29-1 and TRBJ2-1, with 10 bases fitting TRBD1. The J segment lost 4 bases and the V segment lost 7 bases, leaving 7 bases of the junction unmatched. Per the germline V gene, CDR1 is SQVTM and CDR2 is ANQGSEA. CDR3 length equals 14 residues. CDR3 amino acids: CSATTGGAYNEQFF. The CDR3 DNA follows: TGCAGCGCCACGACAGGGGGCGCTTACAATGAGCAGTTCTTC.

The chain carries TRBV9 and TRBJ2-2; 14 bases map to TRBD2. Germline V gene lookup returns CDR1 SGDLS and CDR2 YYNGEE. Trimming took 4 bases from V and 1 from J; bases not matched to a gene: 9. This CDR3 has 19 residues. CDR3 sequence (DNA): TGTGCCAGCAGCCTCGGGACTAGCGGGAGAGCTCTGAACACCGGGGAGCTGTTTTTT. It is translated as CASSLGTSGRALNTGELFF.

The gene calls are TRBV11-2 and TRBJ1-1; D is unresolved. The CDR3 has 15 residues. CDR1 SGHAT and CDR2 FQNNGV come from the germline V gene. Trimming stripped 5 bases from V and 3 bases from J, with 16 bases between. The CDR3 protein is CASSPYTRMHTEAFF. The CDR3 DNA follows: TGTGCCAGCAGCCCCTACACCCGGATGCACACTGAAGCTTTCTTT.

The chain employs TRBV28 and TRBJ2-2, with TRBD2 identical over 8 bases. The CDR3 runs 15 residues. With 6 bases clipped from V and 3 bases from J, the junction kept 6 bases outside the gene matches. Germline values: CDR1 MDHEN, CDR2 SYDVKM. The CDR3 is CASRTGGADTGELFF. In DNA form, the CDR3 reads TGTGCCAGCAGGACCGGGGGGGCGGACACCGGGGAGCTGTTTTTT. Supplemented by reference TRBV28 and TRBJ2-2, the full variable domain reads DVKVTQSSRYLVKRTGEKVFLECVQDMDHENMFWYRQDPGLGLRLIYFSYDVKMKEKGDIPEGYSVSREKKERFSLILESASTNQTSMYLCASRTGGADTGELFFGEGSRLTVL.

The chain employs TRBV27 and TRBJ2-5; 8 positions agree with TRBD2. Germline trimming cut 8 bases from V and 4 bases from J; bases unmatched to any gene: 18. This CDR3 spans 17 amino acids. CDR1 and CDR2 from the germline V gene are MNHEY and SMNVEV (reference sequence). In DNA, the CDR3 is TGTGCCAGCCGCAGAGCCGGGGGGGCGCATTCCCGAGAGACCCAGTACTTC. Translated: CASRRAGGAHSRETQYF.

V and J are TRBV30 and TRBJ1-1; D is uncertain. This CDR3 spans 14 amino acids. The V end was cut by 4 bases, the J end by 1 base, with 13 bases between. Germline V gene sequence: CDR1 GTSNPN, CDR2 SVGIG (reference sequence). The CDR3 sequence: CAWTYGQPNTEAFF. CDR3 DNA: TGTGCCTGGACCTATGGGCAGCCGAACACTGAAGCTTTCTTT.

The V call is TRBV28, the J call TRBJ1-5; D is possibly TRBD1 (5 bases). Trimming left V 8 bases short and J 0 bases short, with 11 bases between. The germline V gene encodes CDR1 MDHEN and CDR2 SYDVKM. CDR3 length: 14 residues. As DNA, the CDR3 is TGTGCCAGCCGGACATTAAATAGCAATCAGCCCCAGCATTTT. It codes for CASRTLNSNQPQHF.

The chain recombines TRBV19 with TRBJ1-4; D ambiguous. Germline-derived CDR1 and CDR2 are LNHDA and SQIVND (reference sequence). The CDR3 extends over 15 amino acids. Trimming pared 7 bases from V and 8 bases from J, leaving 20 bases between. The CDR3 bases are TGTGCCAGTACCGGGGAGTGGGCCAACCGGGAAAAACTGTTTTTT. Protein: CASTGEWANREKLFF.

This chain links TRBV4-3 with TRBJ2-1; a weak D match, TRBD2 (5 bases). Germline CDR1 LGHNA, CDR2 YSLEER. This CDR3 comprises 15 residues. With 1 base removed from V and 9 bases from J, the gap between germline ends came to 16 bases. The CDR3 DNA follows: TGCGCCAGCAGCCAAGCCCTCCGGGGTTGGGGTGAGCAGTTCTTC. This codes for CASSQALRGWGEQFF.

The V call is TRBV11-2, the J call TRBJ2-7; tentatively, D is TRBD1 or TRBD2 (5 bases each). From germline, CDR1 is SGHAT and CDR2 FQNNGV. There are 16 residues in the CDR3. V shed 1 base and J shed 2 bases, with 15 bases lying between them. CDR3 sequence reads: CASSLVVGTAAYEQYF. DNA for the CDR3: TGTGCCAGCAGCTTAGTCGTGGGGACCGCTGCCTACGAGCAGTACTTC.

The CDR3 loop reads CATSPTLPVQIRTGELFF. The CDR3 DNA is TGTGCCACCAGCCCAACCCTCCCCGTCCAGATACGCACCGGGGAGCTGTTTTTT. The rearrangement uses TRBV15 and TRBJ2-2; no reliable D call. Germline V gene sequence: CDR1 LNHNV, CDR2 YYDKDF (reference sequence). V was cut by 5 bases and J by 4 bases, with 23 bases left in between. CDR3 size: 18 residues.